Presented here are 19 T cell receptor beta chains from one specimen sequenced in a study of beta chain features in type 1 diabetes. The sequenced template was cDNA made from the entire isolated RNA. The protocol was immunoSEQ multiplex PCR, while the TCRdb copy is restricted to in-frame clones and leaves out a portion. The table has about 220,000 clones, about 11% seen once. Sequencing was carried out using central memory CD4+ T cells from blood. These receptors originate from a man between 18 and 29 years old in good health.

On this clone: This CDR3 is also generated by other DNA sequences in the sample. The chain is built from TRBV28 and TRBJ2-1; D is uncertain. The CDR3 spans 13 residues. CDR1 MDHEN and CDR2 SYDVKM come from the germline V gene. Trimming left V 2 bases short and J 10 bases short, with 12 bases between. The CDR3 reads CASSLRAPPEQFF. Written as DNA, the CDR3 is TGTGCCAGCAGTTTAAGGGCCCCTCCCGAGCAGTTCTTC.

This clone has more than one count but fewer than ten. The chain uses TRBV28 and TRBJ1-5; no definite D call. V shed 3 bases and J shed 7 bases, with 10 bases lying between them. This CDR3 has 13 amino acids. Germline loops: CDR1 MDHEN, CDR2 SYDVKM. CDR3 region: CASSLWAYQPQHF. The CDR3 DNA reads as TGTGCCAGCAGTTTGTGGGCATACCAGCCCCAGCATTTT.

V is TRBV5-1 and J is TRBJ2-5; D perhaps matches TRBD2 (6 bases). Trimming shortened V by 5 bases and J by 4 bases, and 12 bases separated the two germline ends. The CDR3 has 13 amino acids. Per the germline V gene, CDR1 is SGHRS and CDR2 is YFSETQ. In nucleotides, the CDR3 is TGCGCCAGCAGGCCTAGCGTGGGAGAGACCCAGTACTTC. It yields the protein CASRPSVGETQYF.

As concerns this clone: The same CDR3 arises from other DNA sequences in this sample as well. CDR3 region: CSDTQGAHCIGQPQHF. CDR3 nucleotide sequence: TGCAGCGACACCCAGGGGGCGCATTGTATTGGGCAGCCCCAGCATTTT. The rearrangement uses TRBV29-1 and TRBJ1-5; 8 nucleotides match TRBD1. The CDR3 has 16 amino acids. Per the germline V gene, CDR1 is SQVTM and CDR2 is ANQGSEA. Trimming removed 7 bases from V and 7 bases from J; junction bases left unmatched: 18.

V usage is TRBV5-4 and J usage is TRBJ1-2; D gene uncertain. V was shortened by 0 bases and J by 8 bases, with 8 bases between the two germline ends. Per the germline V gene, CDR1 is SGHNT and CDR2 is YYREEE (reference sequence). The CDR3 is made up of 12 amino acids. CDR3 amino acids: CASSLEGYGYTF. The CDR3 nucleotides are TGTGCCAGCAGCTTGGAGGGATACGGCTACACCTTC.

This clone was picked up a small number of times. The chain couples TRBV7-3 to TRBJ2-1, with 7 bases lining up with TRBD2. In germline, CDR1 is SGHTA, CDR2 FQGTGA. The CDR3 runs to 15 residues. Losses at the gene ends were 6 bases for V and 10 bases for J; bases not matched to a gene: 15. CDR3 in amino acids: CASSFRSGAPKEQFF. Here the CDR3 DNA reads TGTGCCAGCAGTTTTAGAAGCGGGGCACCAAAGGAGCAGTTCTTC.

A few counts support this clone. The rearrangement links TRBV9 to TRBJ2-5; the D gene could be TRBD1 or TRBD2 (5 bases each). This CDR3 comprises 14 residues. CDR1 and CDR2 (germline): SGDLS, YYNGEE. The V end lost 3 bases, the J end lost 4 bases, and 13 bases lay between the germline ends. The CDR3 DNA sequence: TGTGCCAGCAGCGCCGGGACCAGAGGAGAGACCCAGTACTTC. Translating it yields CASSAGTRGETQYF. The complete variable domain, with remaining parts taken from reference TRBV9 and TRBJ2-5, reads DSGVTQTPKHLITATGQRVTLRCSPRSGDLSVYWYQQSLDQGLQFLIQYYNGEERAKGNILERFSAQQFPDLHSELNLSSLELGDSALYFCASSAGTRGETQYFGPGTRLLVL.

This clone was seen more than once but under ten times. The V call is TRBV9, the J call TRBJ2-2; 9 bases agree with TRBD2. With V trimmed by 2 bases and J by 4 bases, 3 bases remained unmatched. Germline loops: CDR1 SGDLS, CDR2 YYNGEE. This CDR3 has 15 amino acids. CDR3 sequence (DNA): TGTGCCAGCAGCGTGAAGACTAGCGGCACCGGGGAGCTGTTTTTT. Its translation: CASSVKTSGTGELFF. The variable domain in full, completed from reference TRBV9 and TRBJ2-2, reads DSGVTQTPKHLITATGQRVTLRCSPRSGDLSVYWYQQSLDQGLQFLIQYYNGEERAKGNILERFSAQQFPDLHSELNLSSLELGDSALYFCASSVKTSGTGELFFGEGSRLTVL.

This clone was seen many times. This chain uses TRBV30 with TRBJ1-1, with D unclear. Deletions cut 5 bases from V and 7 bases from J, with 11 bases between. The CDR3 has 11 residues. In germline, CDR1 is GTSNPN, CDR2 SVGIG (reference sequence). The CDR3 loop is CAWQTGDEAFF. CDR3 DNA: TGTGCCTGGCAGACCGGTGATGAAGCTTTCTTT.

In regard to this clone: This sample includes further DNA sequences coding for the same CDR3. The rearrangement joins TRBV20-1 to TRBJ2-1; D not certain. Germline CDR1 is DFQATT and CDR2 is SNEGSKA (reference sequence). There are 10 residues in the CDR3. V lost 6 bases, J lost 9 bases, and 9 bases lay in between. CDR3: CSALGPEQFF. CDR3 nucleotides: TGCAGTGCCCTAGGTCCTGAGCAGTTCTTC.

This chain connects TRBV15 to TRBJ1-1; 7 nucleotides align to TRBD1. The CDR3 is 16 residues long. Trimming took 1 base from V and 0 from J; bases not matched to a gene: 5. CDR1 is LNHNV, CDR2 YYDKDF, per germline (reference sequence). CDR3 loop: CATSRGLGTVNTEAFF. CDR3 coding DNA: TGTGCCACCAGCAGAGGCCTTGGGACAGTGAACACTGAAGCTTTCTTT.

There are a few counts of this clone. V is TRBV25-1 and J is TRBJ2-7; 13 nucleotides line up with TRBD2. In germline, CDR1 is MGHDK, CDR2 SYGVNS. The J segment lost 2 bases and the V segment lost 6 bases, leaving 7 bases of the junction unmatched. The CDR3 has 16 amino acids. DNA of the CDR3: TGTGCCAGCAGCCAGTGGACTAGCGGGAGAACCTACGAGCAGTACTTC. It encodes CASSQWTSGRTYEQYF.

Comments on this clone: Other DNA sequences of this sample code for an identical CDR3. The chain has TRBV7-9 and TRBJ1-1; D is unresolved. The CDR3 covers 12 residues. Germline CDR1 reads SEHNR; CDR2 reads FQNEAQ (reference sequence). Between the trimmed V and J ends, which lost 4 bases and 3 bases, there was a span of 6 bases. DNA of the CDR3: TGTGCCAGCAGCTGGGCAGACACTGAAGCTTTCTTT. It yields the protein CASSWADTEAFF.

This clone was observed many times. The rearrangement joins TRBV29-1 to TRBJ2-1; no clear D gene. CDR1 SQVTM and CDR2 ANQGSEA come from the germline V gene. The CDR3 consists of 13 residues. Trimming left V 1 base short and J 9 bases short, with 13 bases between. The CDR3 bases are TGCAGCGTTGAAGGGGTTAGTAGTAGTGAGCAGTTCTTC. Translation gives CSVEGVSSSEQFF.

This clone occurred a few times. V usage is TRBV29-1 and J usage is TRBJ2-5, with TRBD1 identical over 8 bases. V shed 4 bases, J shed 6 bases, and the junction held 4 bases outside the gene matches. Germline loops: CDR1 SQVTM, CDR2 ANQGSEA. The CDR3 runs to 12 residues. The CDR3 sequence: CSVVGQAQTQYF. CDR3 sequence (DNA): TGCAGCGTTGTGGGACAGGCTCAGACCCAGTACTTC.

This clone was counted a few times. V and J are TRBV27 and TRBJ1-1; weak D call: TRBD1 (6 bases). The CDR3 length is 14 residues. V was clipped by 6 bases and J by 0 bases, with 11 bases between them. Germline CDR1 reads MNHEY; CDR2 reads SMNVEV (reference sequence). CDR3 sequence: CASRQQGLNTEAFF. Here the CDR3 DNA reads TGTGCCAGCAGACAACAGGGATTGAACACTGAAGCTTTCTTT.

This clone was seen more than once but under ten times. This chain connects TRBV4-3 to TRBJ1-3, with D possibly matching TRBD1 (5 bases). V was cut by 0 bases and J by 0 bases, with 18 bases left in between. This CDR3 is built from 19 residues. Germline V lookup: CDR1 LGHNA, CDR2 YSLEER. Here the CDR3 reads CASSQDEGRARFSGNTIYF. Here the CDR3 DNA reads TGCGCCAGCAGCCAAGATGAAGGCAGGGCCAGGTTCTCTGGAAACACCATATATTTT.

V and J are TRBV28 and TRBJ1-2; D call uncertain. The ends were cut back, 5 bases at V and 7 bases at J, with 17 bases in the middle. In germline, CDR1 is MDHEN, CDR2 SYDVKM. The CDR3 loop spans 14 amino acids. The CDR3 is CASSTGPLHGGYTF. CDR3 bases: TGTGCCAGCAGTACCGGGCCTCTCCACGGTGGCTACACCTTC.

This clone appeared a few times. V gene TRBV7-2 combines with J gene TRBJ1-5, with TRBD1 identical over 7 bases. Germline V CDR1 and CDR2: SGHTA, FQGNSA. The V and J ends lost 6 bases and 7 bases, in that order; junction bases with no gene match: 9. The CDR3 sequence is 14 residues long. The CDR3 sequence is CASRLQGLGQPQHF. In nucleotides, the CDR3 is TGTGCCAGCAGATTACAGGGGTTGGGGCAGCCCCAGCATTTT.